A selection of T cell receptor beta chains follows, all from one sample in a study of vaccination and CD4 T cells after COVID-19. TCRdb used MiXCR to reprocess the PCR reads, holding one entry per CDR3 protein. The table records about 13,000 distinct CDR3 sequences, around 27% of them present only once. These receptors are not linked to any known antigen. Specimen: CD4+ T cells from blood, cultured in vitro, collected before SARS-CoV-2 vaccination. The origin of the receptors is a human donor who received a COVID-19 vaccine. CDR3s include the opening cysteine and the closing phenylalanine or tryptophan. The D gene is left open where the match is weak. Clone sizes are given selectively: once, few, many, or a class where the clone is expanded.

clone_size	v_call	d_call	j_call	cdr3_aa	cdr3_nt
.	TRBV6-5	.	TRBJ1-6	CASSYGENSPLHF	TGTGCCAGCAGTTACGGGGAAAATTCACCCCTCCACTTT
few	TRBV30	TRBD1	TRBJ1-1	CAWKRQGFEAFF	TGTGCCTGGAAGAGACAGGGGTTTGAAGCTTTCTTT
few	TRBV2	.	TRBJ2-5	CASSVWGPVGETQYF	TGTGCCAGCAGCGTATGGGGCCCGGTGGGAGAGACCCAGTACTTC
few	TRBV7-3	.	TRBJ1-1	CASSFQAGGNTEAFF	TGTGCCAGCAGCTTTCAAGCTGGGGGGAACACTGAAGCTTTCTTT
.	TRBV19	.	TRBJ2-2	CASGRGRETGELFF	TGTGCCAGTGGACGGGGCCGGGAAACCGGGGAGCTGTTTTTT
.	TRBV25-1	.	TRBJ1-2	CASSDRFQGGYTF	TGTGCCAGCAGTGATCGGTTCCAAGGAGGCTACACCTTC
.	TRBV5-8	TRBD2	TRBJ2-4	CASSPWLAGVKAKNIQYF	TGTGCCAGCAGCCCCTGGCTAGCGGGGGTCAAAGCCAAAAACATTCAGTACTTC
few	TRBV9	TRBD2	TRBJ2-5	CASSVVGGGPQETQYF	TGTGCCAGCAGCGTAGTAGGCGGGGGGCCTCAAGAGACCCAGTACTTC
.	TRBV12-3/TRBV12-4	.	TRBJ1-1	CASSLPPNTEAFF	TGTGCCAGCAGTTTACCGCCGAACACTGAAGCTTTCTTT
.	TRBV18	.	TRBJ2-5	CASSPPFGREETQYF	TGTGCCAGCTCCCCACCTTTTGGCAGGGAGGAGACCCAGTACTTC
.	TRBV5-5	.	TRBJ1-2	CASSSRRDPGGNSYTF	TGTGCCAGCAGCTCCCGGCGGGACCCAGGAGGAAATAGCTACACCTTC
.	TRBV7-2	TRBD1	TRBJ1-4	CASSTRGVFNEKLFF	TGTGCCAGCAGCACCAGGGGGGTATTTAATGAAAAACTGTTTTTT
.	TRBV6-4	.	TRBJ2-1	CASSDSEWNDEQFF	TGTGCCAGCAGTGACTCCGAATGGAACGATGAGCAGTTCTTC
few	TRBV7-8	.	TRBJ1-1	CASSLRSSNTEAFF	TGTGCCAGCAGCTTACGGTCCTCGAACACTGAAGCTTTCTTT
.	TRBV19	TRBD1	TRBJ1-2	CASSIGGYRNRGGSGYTF	TGTGCCAGTAGTATCGGCGGGTATAGGAACAGGGGAGGTAGCGGCTACACCTTC
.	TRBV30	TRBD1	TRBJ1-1	CAWRRQGMFEAFF	TGTGCCTGGAGGCGACAGGGTATGTTTGAAGCTTTCTTT
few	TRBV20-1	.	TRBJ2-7	CSATSNSYEQYF	TGCAGTGCTACGAGCAACTCCTACGAGCAGTACTTC
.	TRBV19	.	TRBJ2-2	CASSPGLLNTGELFF	TGTGCCAGTAGTCCCGGACTCTTAAACACCGGGGAGCTGTTTTTT
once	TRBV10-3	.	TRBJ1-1	CAISERGAETEAFF	TGTGCCATCAGTGAGCGGGGAGCGGAGACTGAAGCTTTCTTT
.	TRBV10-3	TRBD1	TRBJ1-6	CAISEPRGRGEYNSPLHF	TGTGCCATCAGTGAACCGAGGGGCAGGGGGGAATATAATTCACCCCTCCACTTT
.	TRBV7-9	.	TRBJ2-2	CAPRGLNTGELFF	TGTGCCCCGCGGGGGCTCAACACCGGGGAGCTGTTTTTT
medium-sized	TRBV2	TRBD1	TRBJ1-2	CASSRRDRGSIYYGYTF	TGTGCCAGCAGCCGAAGGGACAGGGGGTCCATTTACTATGGCTACACCTTC
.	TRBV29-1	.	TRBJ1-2	CSVDDPNRDHGYTF	TGCAGCGTTGATGACCCTAACAGGGATCATGGCTACACCTTC
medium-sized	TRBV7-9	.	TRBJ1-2	CASSLFNRVGYTF	TGTGCCAGCAGCTTATTCAATCGTGTGGGCTACACCTTC
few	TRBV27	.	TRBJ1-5	CASRPAGYSNQPQHF	TGTGCCAGCAGACCAGCGGGATATAGCAATCAGCCCCAGCATTTT
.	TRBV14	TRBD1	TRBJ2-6	CASSHLDREAYQRSGANVLTF	TGTGCCAGCAGCCACCTAGACAGGGAAGCTTATCAACGCTCTGGGGCCAACGTCCTGACTTTC
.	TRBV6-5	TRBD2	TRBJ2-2	CASSYRLAGGGTGELFF	TGTGCCAGCAGTTACCGGCTAGCGGGGGGCGGCACCGGGGAGCTGTTTTTT
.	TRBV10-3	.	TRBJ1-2	CAISPSGANGYTF	TGTGCCATCAGTCCGTCAGGGGCCAATGGCTACACCTTC
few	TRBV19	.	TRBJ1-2	CASRPSGGNYGYTF	TGTGCCAGTAGGCCTAGCGGGGGTAACTATGGCTACACCTTC
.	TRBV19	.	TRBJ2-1	CASSIAGGRYNEQFF	TGTGCCAGTAGTATCGCCGGGGGGCGCTACAATGAGCAGTTCTTC
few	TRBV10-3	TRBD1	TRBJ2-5	CAISGFEGQGKETQYF	TGTGCCATCAGTGGATTCGAGGGACAGGGAAAGGAGACCCAGTACTTC
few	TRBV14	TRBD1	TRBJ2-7	CASSGTGGGDEQYF	TGTGCCAGCAGTGGGACAGGGGGTGGCGACGAGCAGTACTTC
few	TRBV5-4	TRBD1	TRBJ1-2	CASSSRGALNYGYTF	TGTGCCAGCAGTTCCAGGGGGGCCCTTAACTATGGCTACACCTTC
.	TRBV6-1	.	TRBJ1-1	CASSHHGQMNTEAFF	TGTGCCAGCAGCCACCACGGACAGATGAACACTGAAGCTTTCTTT
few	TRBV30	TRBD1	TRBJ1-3	CAWRGQGVSGNTIYF	TGTGCCTGGAGGGGACAGGGGGTTTCTGGAAACACCATATATTTT
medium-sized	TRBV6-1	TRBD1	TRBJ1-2	CASTQRTGTYGYTF	TGTGCCAGCACCCAACGGACAGGGACCTATGGCTACACCTTC
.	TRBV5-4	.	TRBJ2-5	CASSLDREETQYF	TGTGCCAGCAGCTTGGACAGGGAAGAGACCCAGTACTTC
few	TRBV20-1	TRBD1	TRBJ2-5	CSVKDRGLIQETQYF	TGCAGTGTTAAGGACAGGGGGCTTATACAAGAGACCCAGTACTTC
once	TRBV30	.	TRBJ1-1	CAWSPAANTEAFF	TGTGCCTGGAGTCCCGCAGCGAACACTGAAGCTTTCTTT
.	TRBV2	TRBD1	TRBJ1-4	CASSPDRGSEKLFF	TGTGCCAGCAGTCCCGACAGGGGGAGTGAAAAACTGTTTTTT
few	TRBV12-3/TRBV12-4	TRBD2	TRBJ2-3	CASSLRRGGADTQYF	TGTGCCAGCAGTTTACGGCGGGGGGGGGCAGATACGCAGTATTTT